The next 21 T cell receptor beta chains were all read from a single sample in a study of blood T cells in healthy people across ages. Primers used in a second PCR of roughly 6 to 11 cycles were a sample-barcoded 5' primer and a J-beta primer mix. A single record per CDR3 protein comes from TCRdb applying MiXCR to the 5' RACE reads. The sample has approximately 800,000 distinct CDR3 sequences, around 62% seen once. The sequenced material came from blood. The receptors were sampled from a young man in good health.

In DNA, the CDR3 is TGTGCCAGCAGTTTACCCCGGCTAGCGGGGGCAGATACGCAGTATTTT. As protein: CASSLPRLAGADTQYF. The rearrangement joins TRBV12-3 or TRBV12-4 to TRBJ2-3; 10 bases match TRBD2. V lost 2 bases and J lost 4; bases outside the gene matches: 6. The CDR3 is 16 amino acids.

Notes on this clonotype: Its ends do not fully match the called genes, so a read error is possible. The V gene is TRBV28, the J gene TRBJ2-5; 8 bases fit TRBD1. Germline V gives CDR1 MDHEN, CDR2 SYDVKM. The CDR3 sequence is 15 residues long. CDR3 sequence reads: CTSSFLPGQDGTQYF. CDR3 sequence (DNA): TGTACCAGCAGTTTCCTACCGGGACAGGATGGGACCCAGTACTTC.

This chain links TRBV30 with TRBJ1-2; TRBD1 agrees at 7 bases. V gave up 3 bases and J gave up 6 bases; unmatched junction bases: 10. The length of the CDR3 is 14 residues. The V gene's germline CDR1 is GTSNPN and CDR2 SVGIG (reference sequence). This CDR3 reads CAWSANRGSNGYTF. The CDR3 DNA follows: TGTGCCTGGAGCGCGAACAGGGGAAGTAATGGCTACACCTTC.

V and J are TRBV7-2 and TRBJ2-5, with D unresolved. The CDR3 is 14 amino acids. Germline CDR1 and CDR2: SGHTA and FQGNSA. V was shortened by 5 bases and J by 2 bases, with 12 bases between the two germline ends. As DNA, the CDR3 is TGTGCCAGCAGCGAACGAATATCGCAAGAGACCCAGTACTTC. This codes for CASSERISQETQYF. Full variable domain (missing parts from reference TRBV7-2 and TRBJ2-5): GAGVSQSPSNKVTEKGKDVELRCDPISGHTALYWYRQSLGQGLEFLIYFQGNSAPDKSGLPSDRFSAERTGGSVSTLTIQRTQQEDSAVYLCASSERISQETQYFGPGTRLLVL.

CDR3 DNA: TGTGCCAGCAGCGCAACAGGGGGCACTGAAGCTTTCTTT. Amino acid sequence: CASSATGGTEAFF. The V and J genes are TRBV7-9 and TRBJ1-1; 8 nucleotides match TRBD1. The V gene's germline CDR1 is SEHNR and CDR2 FQNEAQ (reference sequence). This CDR3 region has 13 residues. Losses at the gene ends were 5 bases for V and 4 bases for J; bases not matched to a gene: 3.

J is TRBJ2-3 and V is TRBV29-1; 9 bases are a match to TRBD1. The CDR3 length is 13 residues. CDR1 is SQVTM and CDR2 is ANQGSEA in the germline V gene. V gave up 2 bases and J gave up 4 bases; unmatched junction bases: 1. The CDR3 DNA sequence: TGCAGCGTTGAAAGACAGGGGGCAGATACGCAGTATTTT. It codes for CSVERQGADTQYF.

This chain connects TRBV20-1 to TRBJ1-5; TRBD1 matches at 9 bases. Losses at the gene ends were 3 bases for V and 0 bases for J; bases not matched to a gene: 21. This CDR3 is 21 amino acids long. The germline CDR1 and CDR2 sequences are DFQATT and SNEGSKA (reference sequence). In DNA, the CDR3 is TGCAGTGCTAGCTGGTTTGGACGGCCAGACAGGGGGGTGTATAGCAATCAGCCCCAGCATTTT. It specifies CSASWFGRPDRGVYSNQPQHF.

V usage is TRBV6-1 and J usage is TRBJ1-6; tentatively, D is TRBD1 (5 bases). The germline V and J ends were trimmed by 6 bases and 8 bases, with 17 bases remaining between them. Germline V lookup: CDR1 MNHNS, CDR2 SASEGT. This CDR3 spans 15 amino acids. The chain's CDR3 is CASSASRAADSPLHF. DNA for the CDR3: TGTGCCAGCAGCGCCAGCAGGGCTGCCGATTCACCCCTCCACTTT.

The table lists this clonotype with a few counts. This chain uses TRBV4-3 with TRBJ2-6; TRBD1 agrees at 11 bases. The CDR3 is 17 residues long. In germline, CDR1 is LGHNA, CDR2 YSLEER. Unmatched junction bases numbered 6, after V lost 5 bases and J lost 3 bases. The CDR3 DNA is TGCGCCAGCAGCTCCCGGACAGGGGGCATTGGGGCCAACGTCCTGACTTTC. Translating it yields CASSSRTGGIGANVLTF.

In its sample, this clonotype was seen a few times. This chain links TRBV15 with TRBJ1-5; D unclear. The germline V and J ends were trimmed by 1 base and 4 bases, with 5 bases remaining between them. The germline V gene encodes CDR1 LNHNV and CDR2 YYDKDF (reference sequence). The CDR3 is 13 amino acids. The CDR3 nucleotides are TGTGCCACCAGCAGAGCGAGTAATCAGCCCCAGCATTTT. Translated, it gives CATSRASNQPQHF.

This chain uses TRBV24-1 with TRBJ2-7, with D possibly TRBD1 on 5 matching bases. The CDR3 runs 23 residues. The V gene's germline CDR1 is KGHDR and CDR2 SFDVKD. Trimming took 0 bases from V and 0 from J, leaving 32 bases between them. This CDR3 reads CATSDLGMPSRTQQFTISYEQYF. In DNA, the CDR3 is TGTGCCACCAGTGATTTGGGTATGCCCTCGAGGACACAACAATTCACAATCTCCTACGAGCAGTACTTC.

This rearrangement joins TRBV4-1 to TRBJ2-7; either TRBD1 or TRBD2 may fit D (6 bases each). This CDR3 has 15 amino acids. Germline CDR1 is MGHRA and CDR2 is YSYEKL. Trimming left V 4 bases short and J 7 bases short, with 20 bases between. CDR3 sequence reads: CASSPHREQGGEQYF. CDR3 nucleotides: TGCGCCAGCAGCCCCCACAGAGAACAGGGAGGAGAGCAGTACTTC.

V usage is TRBV4-3 and J usage is TRBJ2-1; perhaps TRBD2 as D (7 bases). Per the germline V gene, CDR1 is LGHNA and CDR2 is YSLEER. The CDR3 has 17 amino acids. The ends were cut back, 0 bases at V and 8 bases at J, with 20 bases in the middle. For the CDR3, the DNA is TGCGCCAGCAGCCAAGATCCGGTGGGGGGGCAAAAAGATGAGCAGTTCTTC. This encodes CASSQDPVGGQKDEQFF.

V usage is TRBV7-9 and J usage is TRBJ1-2; D is perhaps TRBD1 (5 bases). The germline V gene has CDR1 SEHNR and CDR2 FQNEAQ (reference sequence). This CDR3 is built from 16 residues. V was pared by 4 bases and J by 7 bases, with 22 bases between. The CDR3 coding sequence is TGTGCCAGCAGCTCTCCTCCGGGACGCAGGACCTCTGGCTACACCTTC. Protein product: CASSSPPGRRTSGYTF.

This chain connects TRBV30 to TRBJ2-5, with D uncertain. V was pared by 3 bases and J by 13 bases, with 15 bases between. Germline-derived CDR1 and CDR2 are GTSNPN and SVGIG (reference sequence). There are 11 residues in the CDR3. The CDR3 is CAWRENTLWYF. As DNA, the CDR3 is TGTGCCTGGAGAGAAAACACCCTCTGGTACTTC.

The genes are TRBV11-2 and TRBJ2-3, with 9 positions matching TRBD1. The CDR3 length is 16 residues. Trimming removed 5 bases from V and 3 bases from J; junction bases left unmatched: 9. Germline values: CDR1 SGHAT, CDR2 FQNNGV. CDR3 sequence reads: CASSPEWDRVTDTQYF. CDR3 in DNA: TGTGCCAGCAGCCCCGAGTGGGACAGGGTGACAGATACGCAGTATTTT.

This clonotype has just a few counts. The chain has TRBV2 and TRBJ2-7, with D uncertain. With 6 bases removed from V and 7 bases from J, the gap between germline ends came to 10 bases. Per the germline V gene, CDR1 is SNHLY and CDR2 is FYNNEI. The CDR3 spans 11 residues. CDR3 region: CASSQIGEQYF. The CDR3 nucleotides are TGTGCCAGCAGCCAAATAGGGGAGCAGTACTTC.

The J gene is TRBJ2-5, the V gene TRBV7-3; D gene uncertain. The CDR3 runs to 10 residues. Germline V gene lookup returns CDR1 SGHTA and CDR2 FQGTGA. V lost 8 bases, J lost 13 bases, and 14 bases lay in between. The DNA of the CDR3 is TGTGCCAGCGCCGCCAGGATGGGGTACTTC. The encoded protein is CASAARMGYF.

The chain recombines TRBV6-5 with TRBJ2-1, with 7 bases lining up with TRBD1. This CDR3 region has 16 residues. Germline CDR1 reads MNHEY; CDR2 reads SVGAGI. The junction had 12 bases not matched to a gene; V was cut back by 6 bases and J by 4 bases. The CDR3 coding sequence is TGTGCCAGCAGCCGCAGAACAGGGGCTGTATACAATGAGCAGTTCTTC. Amino acid sequence: CASSRRTGAVYNEQFF.

The rearrangement joins TRBV10-2 to TRBJ2-1; 10 nucleotides agree with TRBD2. Germline V gives CDR1 WSHSY, CDR2 SAAADI. The CDR3 is 15 amino acids. With V trimmed by 8 bases and J by 1 base, 5 bases remained unmatched. The chain's CDR3 is CASCSSGGSYNEQFF. The CDR3 region has the DNA TGCGCCAGCTGCTCTAGCGGGGGTTCCTACAATGAGCAGTTCTTC.

The CDR3 DNA follows: TGTGCCAGCAGCCCCCATCGAGGGTTAATGAGCTCCTACAATGAGCAGTTCTTC. As protein: CASSPHRGLMSSYNEQFF. This chain connects TRBV7-9 to TRBJ2-1, with D possibly TRBD2 on 5 matching bases. Germline V gene data show CDR1 as SEHNR and CDR2 as FQNEAQ (reference sequence). Trimming stripped 5 bases from V and 0 bases from J, with 20 bases between. The CDR3 has 18 residues.